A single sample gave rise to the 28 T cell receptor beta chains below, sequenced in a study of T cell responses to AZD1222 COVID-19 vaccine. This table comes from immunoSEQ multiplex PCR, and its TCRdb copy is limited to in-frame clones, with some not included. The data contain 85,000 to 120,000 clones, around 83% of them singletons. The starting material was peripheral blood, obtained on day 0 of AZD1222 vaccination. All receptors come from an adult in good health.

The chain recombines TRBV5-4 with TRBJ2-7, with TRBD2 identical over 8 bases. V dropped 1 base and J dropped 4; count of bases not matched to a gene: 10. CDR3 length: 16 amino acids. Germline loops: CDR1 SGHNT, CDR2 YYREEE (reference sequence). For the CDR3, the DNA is TGTGCCAGCAGCTTGATGGGACTAGGAAGTTCGTACGAGCAGTACTTC. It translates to CASSLMGLGSSYEQYF.

The CDR3 DNA reads as TGTGCCAGCAGGCCAAGTTCCGGGACAGGGGGCGGTGAGACCCAGTACTTC. Translating gives CASRPSSGTGGGETQYF. The rearrangement uses TRBV3-1 (or the pseudogene TRBV3-2) and TRBJ2-5; 12 bases agree with TRBD1. V lost 6 bases to trimming and J lost 5 bases; unmatched junction nucleotides: 13. The CDR3 spans 17 residues. The V gene's germline CDR1 is LGHDT and CDR2 YNNKEL (reference sequence).

The chain's CDR3 is CASSRGGAQQETQYF. CDR3 DNA sequence: TGCGCCAGCAGCCGAGGGGGCGCCCAACAAGAGACCCAGTACTTC. This rearrangement joins TRBV4-3 to TRBJ2-5, with 7 bases matching TRBD1. There are 15 residues in the CDR3. Trimming at V came to 4 bases and at J to 2 bases, leaving 7 bases not matched to a gene. From germline, CDR1 is LGHNA and CDR2 YSLEER.

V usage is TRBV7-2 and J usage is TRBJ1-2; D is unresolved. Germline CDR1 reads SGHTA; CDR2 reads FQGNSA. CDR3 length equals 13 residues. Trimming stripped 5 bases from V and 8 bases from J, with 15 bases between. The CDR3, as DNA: TGTGCCAGCAGCCCCGAGGCAATCTACGGCTACACCTTC. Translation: CASSPEAIYGYTF.

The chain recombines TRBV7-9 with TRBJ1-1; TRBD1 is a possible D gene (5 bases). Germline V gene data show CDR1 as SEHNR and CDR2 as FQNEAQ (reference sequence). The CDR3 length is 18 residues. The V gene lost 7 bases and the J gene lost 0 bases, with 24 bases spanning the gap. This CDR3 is CASTASKVFGAMNTEAFF. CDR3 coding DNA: TGTGCCAGCACCGCTTCTAAGGTGTTCGGGGCTATGAACACTGAAGCTTTCTTT.

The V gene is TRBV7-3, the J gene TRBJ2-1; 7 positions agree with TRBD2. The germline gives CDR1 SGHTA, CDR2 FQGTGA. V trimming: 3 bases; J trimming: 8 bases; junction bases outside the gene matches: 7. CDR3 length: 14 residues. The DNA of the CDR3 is TGTGCCAGCAGCTTCAGCGGGATGGGGTATGAGCAGTTCTTC. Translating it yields CASSFSGMGYEQFF.

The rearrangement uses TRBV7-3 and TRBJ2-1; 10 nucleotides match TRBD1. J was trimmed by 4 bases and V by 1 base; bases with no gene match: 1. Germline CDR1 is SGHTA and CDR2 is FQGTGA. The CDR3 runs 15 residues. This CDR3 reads CASSLRGQGYNEQFF. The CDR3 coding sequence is TGTGCCAGCAGCTTAAGGGGACAGGGGTACAATGAGCAGTTCTTC.

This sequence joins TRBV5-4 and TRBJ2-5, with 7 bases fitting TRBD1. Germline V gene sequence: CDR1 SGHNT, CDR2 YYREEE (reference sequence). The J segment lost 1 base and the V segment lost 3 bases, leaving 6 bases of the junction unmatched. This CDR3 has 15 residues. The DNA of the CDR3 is TGTGCCAGCAGCTCGAGACAGGGACCCCAAGAGACCCAGTACTTC. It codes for CASSSRQGPQETQYF.

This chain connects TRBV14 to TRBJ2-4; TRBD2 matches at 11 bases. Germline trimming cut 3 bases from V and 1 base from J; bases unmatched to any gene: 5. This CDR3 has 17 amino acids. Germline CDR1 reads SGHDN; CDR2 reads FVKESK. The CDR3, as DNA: TGTGCCAGCAGCCATGACCTAGCGGGGGGTGCCAAAAACATTCAGTACTTC. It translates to CASSHDLAGGAKNIQYF.

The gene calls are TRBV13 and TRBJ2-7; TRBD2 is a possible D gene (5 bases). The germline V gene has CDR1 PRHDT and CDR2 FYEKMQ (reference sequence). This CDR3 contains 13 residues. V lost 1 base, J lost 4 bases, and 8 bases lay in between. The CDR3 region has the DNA TGTGCCAGCAGCTTAGCGGGAATTTACGAGCAGTACTTC. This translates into CASSLAGIYEQYF.

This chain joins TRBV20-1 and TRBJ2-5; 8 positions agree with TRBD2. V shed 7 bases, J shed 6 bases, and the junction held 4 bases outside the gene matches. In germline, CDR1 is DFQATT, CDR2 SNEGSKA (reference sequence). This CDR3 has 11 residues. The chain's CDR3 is CSVAGGKTQYF. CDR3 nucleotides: TGCAGTGTGGCGGGGGGAAAGACCCAGTACTTC.

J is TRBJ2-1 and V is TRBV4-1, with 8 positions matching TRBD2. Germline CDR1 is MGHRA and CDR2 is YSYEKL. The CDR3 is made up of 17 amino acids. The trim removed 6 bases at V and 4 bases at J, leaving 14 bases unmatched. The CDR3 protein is CASRIEAGASSYNEQFF. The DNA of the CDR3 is TGCGCCAGCAGGATTGAAGCGGGGGCCTCGTCTTACAATGAGCAGTTCTTC.

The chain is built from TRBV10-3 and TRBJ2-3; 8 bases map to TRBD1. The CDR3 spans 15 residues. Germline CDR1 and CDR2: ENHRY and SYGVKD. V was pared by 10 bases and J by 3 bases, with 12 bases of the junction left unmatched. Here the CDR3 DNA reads TGTGCCACCCAGTCCGGGACAGGAGGGACAGATACGCAGTATTTT. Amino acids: CATQSGTGGTDTQYF.

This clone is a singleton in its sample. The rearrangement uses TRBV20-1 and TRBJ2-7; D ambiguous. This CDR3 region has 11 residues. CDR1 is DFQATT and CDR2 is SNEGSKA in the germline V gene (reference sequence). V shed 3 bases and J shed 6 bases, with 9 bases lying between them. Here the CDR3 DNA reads TGCAGTGCTAGGGGTCGGGTCGAGCAGTACTTC. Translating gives CSARGRVEQYF.

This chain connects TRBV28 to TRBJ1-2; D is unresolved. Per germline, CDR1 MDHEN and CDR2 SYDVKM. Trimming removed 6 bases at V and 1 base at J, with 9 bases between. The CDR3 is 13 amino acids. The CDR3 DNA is TGTGCCAGCAGCCCCATCCTTAACTATGGCTACACCTTC. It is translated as CASSPILNYGYTF.

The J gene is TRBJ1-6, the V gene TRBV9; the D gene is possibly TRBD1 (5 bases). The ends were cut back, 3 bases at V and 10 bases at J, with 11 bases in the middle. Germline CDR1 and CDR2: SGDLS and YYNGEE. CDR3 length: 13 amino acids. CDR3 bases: TGTGCCAGCAGCGAGATGGGGGGGTCACCCCTCCACTTT. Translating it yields CASSEMGGSPLHF.

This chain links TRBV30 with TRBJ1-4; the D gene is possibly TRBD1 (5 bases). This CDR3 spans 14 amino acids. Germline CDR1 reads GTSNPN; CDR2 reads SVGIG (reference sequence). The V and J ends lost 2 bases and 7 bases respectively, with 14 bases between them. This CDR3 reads CAWSWGRVGEKLFF. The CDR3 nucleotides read TGTGCCTGGAGTTGGGGCAGGGTTGGTGAAAAACTGTTTTTT.

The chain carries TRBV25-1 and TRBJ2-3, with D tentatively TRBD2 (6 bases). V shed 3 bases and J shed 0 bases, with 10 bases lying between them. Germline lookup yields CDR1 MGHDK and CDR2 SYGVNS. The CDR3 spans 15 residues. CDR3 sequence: CASSDPGTSTDTQYF. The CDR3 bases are TGTGCCAGCAGTGATCCCGGGACTAGCACAGATACGCAGTATTTT.

The CDR3 is CASSPVAGGLNTEAFF. The CDR3 region has the DNA TGTGCCAGCTCACCCGTGGCAGGGGGGTTGAACACTGAAGCTTTCTTT. V gene TRBV18 combines with J gene TRBJ1-1; 7 nucleotides match TRBD1. Per the germline V gene, CDR1 is KGHSH and CDR2 is LQKENI. The CDR3 totals 16 residues. Trimming took 3 bases from V and 0 from J; bases not matched to a gene: 7.

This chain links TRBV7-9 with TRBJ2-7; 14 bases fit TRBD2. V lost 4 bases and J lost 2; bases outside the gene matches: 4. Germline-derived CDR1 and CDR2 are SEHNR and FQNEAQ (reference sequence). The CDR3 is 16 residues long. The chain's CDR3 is CASSSTGLAGAYEQYF. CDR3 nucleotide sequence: TGTGCCAGCAGCTCCACGGGACTAGCGGGAGCCTACGAGCAGTACTTC.

The CDR3 reads CASSVWDLNTEAFF. CDR3 coding DNA: TGTGCCAGCAGTGTCTGGGACCTGAACACTGAAGCTTTCTTT. The V gene is TRBV6-2 or TRBV6-3, the J gene TRBJ1-1; D may be TRBD1 (5 bases). V lost 5 bases and J 0 bases, leaving 10 bases between the germline ends. This CDR3 contains 14 residues. CDR1 is MNHEY and CDR2 is SVGEGT in the germline V gene.

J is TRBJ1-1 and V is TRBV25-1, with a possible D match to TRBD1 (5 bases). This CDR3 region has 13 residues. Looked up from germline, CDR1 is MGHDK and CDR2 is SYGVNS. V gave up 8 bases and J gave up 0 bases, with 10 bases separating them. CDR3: CASQGGMNTEAFF. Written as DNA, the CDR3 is TGTGCCAGCCAGGGAGGGATGAACACTGAAGCTTTCTTT.

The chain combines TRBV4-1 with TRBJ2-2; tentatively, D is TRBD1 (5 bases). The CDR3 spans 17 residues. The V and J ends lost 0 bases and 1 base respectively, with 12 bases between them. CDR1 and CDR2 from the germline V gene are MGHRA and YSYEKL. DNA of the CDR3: TGCGCCAGCAGCCAAGAAATGGCAGGGAAGAACACCGGGGAGCTGTTTTTT. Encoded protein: CASSQEMAGKNTGELFF.

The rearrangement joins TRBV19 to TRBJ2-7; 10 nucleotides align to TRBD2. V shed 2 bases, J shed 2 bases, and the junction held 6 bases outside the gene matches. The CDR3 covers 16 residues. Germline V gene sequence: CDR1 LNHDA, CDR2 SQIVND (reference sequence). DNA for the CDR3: TGTGCCAGTAGTATATCTACTAGCGGGAAGGCCTACGAGCAGTACTTC. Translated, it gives CASSISTSGKAYEQYF.

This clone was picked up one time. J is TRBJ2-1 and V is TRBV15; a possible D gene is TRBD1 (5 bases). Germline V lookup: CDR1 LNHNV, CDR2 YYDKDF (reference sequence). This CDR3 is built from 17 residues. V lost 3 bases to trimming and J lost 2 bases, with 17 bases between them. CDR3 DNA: TGTGCCACCAGCAGCCTACCGGGCAGGGTCACCTACAATGAGCAGTTCTTC. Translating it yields CATSSLPGRVTYNEQFF.

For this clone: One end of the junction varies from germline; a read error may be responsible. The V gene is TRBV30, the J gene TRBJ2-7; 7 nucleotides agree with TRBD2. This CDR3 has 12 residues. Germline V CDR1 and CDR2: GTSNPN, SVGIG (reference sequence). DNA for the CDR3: TGTGCCTGGACTTACTTAGGCGGGAGTATGAAATTC. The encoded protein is CAWTYLGGSMKF.

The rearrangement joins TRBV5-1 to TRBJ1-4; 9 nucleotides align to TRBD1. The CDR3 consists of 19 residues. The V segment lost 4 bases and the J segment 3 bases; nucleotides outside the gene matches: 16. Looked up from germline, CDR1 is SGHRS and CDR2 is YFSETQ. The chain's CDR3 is CASSLKPGTGPTSNEKLFF. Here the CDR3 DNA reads TGCGCCAGCAGCCTGAAACCCGGGACAGGGCCGACCTCTAATGAAAAACTGTTTTTT.

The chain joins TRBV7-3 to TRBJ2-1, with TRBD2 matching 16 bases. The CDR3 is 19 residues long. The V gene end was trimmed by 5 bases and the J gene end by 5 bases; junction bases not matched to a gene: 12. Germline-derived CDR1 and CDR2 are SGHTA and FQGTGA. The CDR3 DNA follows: TGTGCCAGCAGCACGAGGGGACTAGCGGGAGGGCTTGGAGACAATGAGCAGTTCTTC. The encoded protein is CASSTRGLAGGLGDNEQFF.